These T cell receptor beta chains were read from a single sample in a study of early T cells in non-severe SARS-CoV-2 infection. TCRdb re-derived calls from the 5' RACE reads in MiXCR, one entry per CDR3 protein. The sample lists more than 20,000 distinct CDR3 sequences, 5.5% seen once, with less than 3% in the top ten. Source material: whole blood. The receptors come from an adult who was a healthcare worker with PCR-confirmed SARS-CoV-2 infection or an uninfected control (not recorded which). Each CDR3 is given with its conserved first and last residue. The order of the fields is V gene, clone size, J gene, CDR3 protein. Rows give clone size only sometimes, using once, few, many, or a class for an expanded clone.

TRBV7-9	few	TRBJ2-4	CASSFDRGRNIQYF
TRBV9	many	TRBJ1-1	CASSGGQGNTEAFF
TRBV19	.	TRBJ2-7	CASSISRGHLYEQYF
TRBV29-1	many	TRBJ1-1	CSYVGLTAEAFF
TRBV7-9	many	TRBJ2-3	CASSSGQGADTQYF
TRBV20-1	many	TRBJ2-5	CSARGGTGGTETQYF
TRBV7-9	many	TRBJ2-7	CASSLGGNYEQYF
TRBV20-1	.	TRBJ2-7	CSARRTASHEQYF
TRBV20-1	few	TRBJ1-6	CSALRQASSALHF
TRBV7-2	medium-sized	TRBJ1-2	CASSKMIGQGEVGYTF
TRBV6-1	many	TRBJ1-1	CASRVGQLMNTEAFF
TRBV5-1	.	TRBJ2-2	CVSSRGTSGNTGELFF
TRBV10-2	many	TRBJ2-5	CASSDRGPETQYF
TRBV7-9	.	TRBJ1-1	CASSSHNTEAFF
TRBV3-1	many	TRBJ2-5	CASSRRTSAQETQYF
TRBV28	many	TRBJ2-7	CASRRGPYEQYF
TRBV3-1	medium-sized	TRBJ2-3	CASSLQRPDTQYF
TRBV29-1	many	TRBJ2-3	CSVPRFRGGTDTQYF
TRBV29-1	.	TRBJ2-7	CSVLGRDSYEQYF
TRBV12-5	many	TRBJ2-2	CASGPETGELFF
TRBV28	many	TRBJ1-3	CASRRAGNTIYF
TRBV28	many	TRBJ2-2	CASSLSGVLTGELFF
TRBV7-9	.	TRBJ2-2	CASSPANTGELFF
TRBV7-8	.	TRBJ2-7	CASRPFPGQGYEQYF
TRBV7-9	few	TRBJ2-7	CASSLAGLTYEQYF
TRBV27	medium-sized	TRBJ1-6	CASRTGVGHGSPLHF
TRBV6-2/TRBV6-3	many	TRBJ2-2	CASSRTPAGELFF
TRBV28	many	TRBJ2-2	CASSPWGTAGTGELFF
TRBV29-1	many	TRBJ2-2	CSARVTGELFF
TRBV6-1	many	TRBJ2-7	CASSESPDRVYYEQYF
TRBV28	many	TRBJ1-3	CASTDRGYSGNTIYF
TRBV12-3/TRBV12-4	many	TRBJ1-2	CASSLPDRGYTF
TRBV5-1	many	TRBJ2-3	CASSAERGAGDTQYF
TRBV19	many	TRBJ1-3	CASSPLAGHENTIYF
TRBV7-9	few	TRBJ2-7	CASSLALAGGHYEQYF
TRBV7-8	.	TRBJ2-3	CASSALLAGGTDTQYF
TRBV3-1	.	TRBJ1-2	CASSLYTTSYGYTF
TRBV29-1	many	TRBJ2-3	CSGRRPPTDTQYF
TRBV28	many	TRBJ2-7	CASSFSNREQYF
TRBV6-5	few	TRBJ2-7	CASSSRQGTYEQYF
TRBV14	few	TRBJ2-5	CASSPRARLAETQYF
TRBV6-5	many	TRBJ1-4	CASSYKRLTNEKLFF
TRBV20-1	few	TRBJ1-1	CSATGNYEAFF
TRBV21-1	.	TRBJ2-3	CASSKCGGRKNTDTQYF
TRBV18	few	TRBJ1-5	CASSAGNNQPQHF
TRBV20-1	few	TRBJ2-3	CSAIGTRTDTQYF
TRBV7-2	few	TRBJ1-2	CASSFLGVNYGYTF
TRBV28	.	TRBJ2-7	CASSPGTTTYEQYF
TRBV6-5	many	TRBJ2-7	CASSRDLYEQYF
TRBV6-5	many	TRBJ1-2	CASSSGFSGNGYTF
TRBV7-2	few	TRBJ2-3	CASGGYTDTQYF
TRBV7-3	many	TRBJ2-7	CASSSSGGPTYEQYF
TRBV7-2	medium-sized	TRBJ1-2	CASSTPTARGEGYTF
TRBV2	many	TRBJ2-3	CASSDLSGGTSTDTQYF
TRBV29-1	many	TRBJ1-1	CSVANGRLNTEAFF
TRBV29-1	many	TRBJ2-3	CSVGPKGADTQYF
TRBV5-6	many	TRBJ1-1	CASSLRGVTEAFF
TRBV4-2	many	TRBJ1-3	CASSHFTGGRNTIYF